This T cell receptor beta chain originates from a study of T cell responses to AZD1222 COVID-19 vaccine. In the case of this clone: Its antigen is not known.

The repertoire was sequenced with immunoSEQ multiplex PCR; TCRdb's copy has only in-frame clones and lacks some. The sample carries approximately 180,000 clones, just under 90% recorded once. Points from the study as a whole: Vaccine-related CD4 TCRs covered spike, predominating at 160-218 and 743-854.

Material: peripheral blood, obtained 28 days after the second dose of the MenACWY control vaccine. The receptor was isolated from an adult who received the MenACWY meningococcal vaccine as a control.

CDR3 nucleotide sequence: TGCAGCGGTGGGGAGAGCACTGAAGCTTTCTTT. This sequence encodes CSGGESTEAFF. The chain has TRBV29-1 and TRBJ1-1; D gene uncertain. Between the trimmed V and J ends, which lost 7 bases and 4 bases, there was a span of 10 bases. Per the germline V gene, CDR1 is SQVTM and CDR2 is ANQGSEA. The CDR3 covers 11 residues.